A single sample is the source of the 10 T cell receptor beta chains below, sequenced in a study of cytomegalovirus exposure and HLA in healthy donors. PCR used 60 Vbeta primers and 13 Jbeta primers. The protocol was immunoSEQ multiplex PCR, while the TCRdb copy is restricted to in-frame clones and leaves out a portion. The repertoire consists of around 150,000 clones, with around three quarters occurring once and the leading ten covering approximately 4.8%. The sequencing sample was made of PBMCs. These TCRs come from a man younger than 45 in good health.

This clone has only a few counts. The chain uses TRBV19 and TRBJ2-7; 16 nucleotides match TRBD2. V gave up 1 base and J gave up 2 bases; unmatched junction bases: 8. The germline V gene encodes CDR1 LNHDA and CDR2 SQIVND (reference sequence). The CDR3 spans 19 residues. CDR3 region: CASSIAQPGLAGGAYEQYF. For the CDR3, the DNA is TGTGCCAGTAGTATAGCCCAACCGGGACTAGCGGGAGGGGCCTACGAGCAGTACTTC. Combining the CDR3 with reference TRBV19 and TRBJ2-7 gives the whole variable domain DGGITQSPKYLFRKEGQNVTLSCEQNLNHDAMYWYRQDPGQGLRLIYYSQIVNDFQKGDIAEGYSVSREKKESFPLTVTSAQKNPTAFYLCASSIAQPGLAGGAYEQYFGPGTRLTVT.

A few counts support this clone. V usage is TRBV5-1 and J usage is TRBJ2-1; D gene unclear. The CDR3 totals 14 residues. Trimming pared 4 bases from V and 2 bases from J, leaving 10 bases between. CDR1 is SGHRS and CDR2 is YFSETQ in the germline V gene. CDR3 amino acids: CASSPLTAYNEQFF. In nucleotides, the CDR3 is TGCGCCAGCAGCCCCCTAACAGCCTACAATGAGCAGTTCTTC.

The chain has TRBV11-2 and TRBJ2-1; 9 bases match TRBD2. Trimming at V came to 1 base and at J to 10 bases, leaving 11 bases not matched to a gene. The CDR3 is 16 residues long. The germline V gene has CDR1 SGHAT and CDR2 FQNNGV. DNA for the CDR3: TGTGCCAGCAGCTTAGTCTCTAGCGGGAAGGGATGGGAGCAGTTCTTC. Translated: CASSLVSSGKGWEQFF.

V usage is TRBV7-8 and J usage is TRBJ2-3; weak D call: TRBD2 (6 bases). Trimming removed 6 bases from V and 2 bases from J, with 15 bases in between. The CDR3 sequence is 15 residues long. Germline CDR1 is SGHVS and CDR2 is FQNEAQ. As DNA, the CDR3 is TGTGCCAGCAGTTATGAGACTAGGCACACAGATACGCAGTATTTT. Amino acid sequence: CASSYETRHTDTQYF.

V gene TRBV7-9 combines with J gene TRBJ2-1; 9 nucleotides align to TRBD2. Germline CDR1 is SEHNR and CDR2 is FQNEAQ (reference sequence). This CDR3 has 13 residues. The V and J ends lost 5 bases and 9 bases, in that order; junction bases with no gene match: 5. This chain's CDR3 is CASSPGLAREQFF. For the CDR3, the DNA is TGTGCCAGCAGCCCGGGACTAGCCCGTGAGCAGTTCTTC.

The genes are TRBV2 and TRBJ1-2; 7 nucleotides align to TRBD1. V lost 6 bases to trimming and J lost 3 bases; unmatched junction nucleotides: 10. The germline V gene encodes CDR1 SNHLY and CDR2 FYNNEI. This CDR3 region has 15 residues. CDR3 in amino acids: CASRHRGITDYGYTF. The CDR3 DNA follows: TGTGCCAGCAGGCACAGGGGCATAACTGACTATGGCTACACCTTC.

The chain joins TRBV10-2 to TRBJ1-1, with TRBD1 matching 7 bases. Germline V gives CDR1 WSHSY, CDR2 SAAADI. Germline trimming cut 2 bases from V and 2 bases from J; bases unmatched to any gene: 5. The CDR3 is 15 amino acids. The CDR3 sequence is CASSEIYRGNTEAFF. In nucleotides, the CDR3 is TGCGCCAGCAGTGAGATCTACAGGGGTAACACTGAAGCTTTCTTT.

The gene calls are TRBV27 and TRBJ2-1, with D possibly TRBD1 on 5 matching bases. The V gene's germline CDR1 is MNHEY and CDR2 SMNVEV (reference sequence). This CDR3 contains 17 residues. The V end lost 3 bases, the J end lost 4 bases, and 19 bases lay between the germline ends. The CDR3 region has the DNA TGTGCCAGCAGTTTGGGTGCCCACGCAGGGTTTTACAATGAGCAGTTCTTC. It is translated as CASSLGAHAGFYNEQFF.

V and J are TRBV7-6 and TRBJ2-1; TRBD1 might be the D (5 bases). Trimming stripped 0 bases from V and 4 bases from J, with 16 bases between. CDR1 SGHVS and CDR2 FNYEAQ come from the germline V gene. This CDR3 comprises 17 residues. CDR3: CASSLASVVSGYNEQFF. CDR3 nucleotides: TGTGCCAGCAGCTTAGCTTCTGTTGTCTCAGGGTACAATGAGCAGTTCTTC.

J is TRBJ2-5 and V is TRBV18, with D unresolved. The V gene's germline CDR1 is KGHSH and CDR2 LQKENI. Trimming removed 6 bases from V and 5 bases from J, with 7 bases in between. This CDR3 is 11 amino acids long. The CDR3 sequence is CASSPRETQYF. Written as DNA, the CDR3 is TGTGCCAGCTCTCCGAGGGAGACCCAGTACTTC.